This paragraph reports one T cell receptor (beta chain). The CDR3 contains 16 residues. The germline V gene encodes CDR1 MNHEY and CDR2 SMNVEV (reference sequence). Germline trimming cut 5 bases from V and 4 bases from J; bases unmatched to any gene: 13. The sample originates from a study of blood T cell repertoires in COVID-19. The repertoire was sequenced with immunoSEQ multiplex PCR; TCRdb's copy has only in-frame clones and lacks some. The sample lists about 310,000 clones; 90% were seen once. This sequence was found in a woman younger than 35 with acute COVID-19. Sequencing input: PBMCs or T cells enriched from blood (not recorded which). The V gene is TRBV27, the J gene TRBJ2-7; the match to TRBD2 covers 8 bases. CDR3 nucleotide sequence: TGTGCCAGCAGTCTTACGGGGGGGAATCTGGGGTACGAGCAGTACTTC. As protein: CASSLTGGNLGYEQYF.